Below, one T cell receptor (beta chain) is given with its context. Its antigen is unidentified. TCRdb keeps only in-frame clones here, not all; method: immunoSEQ multiplex PCR. The sample consists of tens of thousands of clones, over 80% of them appearing once. This CDR3 is built from 15 residues. Trimming left V 3 bases short and J 0 bases short, with 9 bases between. Germline V gives CDR1 SGDLS, CDR2 YYNGEE. This entry is derived from a study of PD-L1 blockade in urothelial cancer. At the level of the study: Between 0 and 3 chemotherapy regimens preceded treatment for each patient. Overall study findings and caveats: By 3 weeks, tumor-associated blood clones had expanded more in durable-benefit patients.

The chain carries TRBV9 and TRBJ2-2; possible D gene TRBD1, 6 bases. The receptor's source is a man in his 70s with urothelial cancer. The specimen comprised PBMCs, sampled around atezolizumab (anti-PD-L1) treatment. CDR3: CASSAGQANTGELFF. Here the CDR3 DNA reads TGTGCCAGCAGCGCGGGACAAGCGAACACCGGGGAGCTGTTTTTT.